Listed below are T cell receptor beta chains from one sample, sequenced in a study of long-term antiretroviral therapy in people with HIV. Profiled with immunoSEQ multiplex PCR; TCRdb holds only in-frame clones, not every one. The data contain roughly 19,000 clones, 80% to 90% of them singletons. Sequenced material: unsorted PBMCs, taken 0.6 years after starting antiretroviral therapy. The source is a woman aged 18-35 years with HIV. CDR3s include the opening cysteine and the closing phenylalanine or tryptophan. A D gene is named only where the DNA matches it firmly. Not all rows give a size; the values are once, few, many and, for expanded clones, a class.

CDR3nt: TGCGCCAGCAGCTATTTCGGGGGCCAAGAGACCCAGTACTTC
CDR3aa: CASSYFGGQETQYF
j_gene: TRBJ2-5
v_gene: TRBV5-1
d_gene: .
abundance: few

CDR3nt: TGTGCCAGTAGTAACCAGGGCTCCTATAATTCACCCCTCCACTTT
CDR3aa: CASSNQGSYNSPLHF
j_gene: TRBJ1-6
v_gene: TRBV19
d_gene: .
abundance: few

CDR3nt: TGTGCCAGCAGTCCCCTGTCGGGTGGGGAGTTCTTC
CDR3aa: CASSPLSGGEFF
j_gene: TRBJ2-1
v_gene: TRBV27
d_gene: .
abundance: .

CDR3nt: TGTGCCAGTAGTGAGGCGGGGTCAGATGTCTATGGCTACACCTTC
CDR3aa: CASSEAGSDVYGYTF
j_gene: TRBJ1-2
v_gene: TRBV19
d_gene: .
abundance: few

CDR3nt: TGTGCCAGCAGTTTAGTTGGGTTTACCTACGAGCAGTACTTC
CDR3aa: CASSLVGFTYEQYF
j_gene: TRBJ2-7
v_gene: TRBV28
d_gene: .
abundance: .

CDR3nt: TGTGCCATCAGTACGGTCCTCAGGGACACTGAAGCTTTCTTT
CDR3aa: CAISTVLRDTEAFF
j_gene: TRBJ1-1
v_gene: TRBV10-3
d_gene: .
abundance: once

CDR3nt: TGTGCCAGCACGATTTTGGGCGGCTTCTACGAGCAGTACTTC
CDR3aa: CASTILGGFYEQYF
j_gene: TRBJ2-7
v_gene: TRBV5-6
d_gene: .
abundance: .

CDR3nt: TGTGCCAGCACCGGACAGGACTTCTCTGGAAACACCATATATTTT
CDR3aa: CASTGQDFSGNTIYF
j_gene: TRBJ1-3
v_gene: TRBV7-9
d_gene: TRBD1
abundance: .

CDR3nt: TGTGCCAGCAGCCCGGGACAGAACTATGGCTACACCTTC
CDR3aa: CASSPGQNYGYTF
j_gene: TRBJ1-2
v_gene: TRBV7-9
d_gene: TRBD1
abundance: .

CDR3nt: TGTGCCAGTAGGAACGGACAGTATAGCACAGATACGCAGTATTTT
CDR3aa: CASRNGQYSTDTQYF
j_gene: TRBJ2-3
v_gene: TRBV19
d_gene: .
abundance: .

CDR3nt: TGTGCCAGCAGCTTGGCGTTGGGTGGTGGCACAGATACGCAGTATTTT
CDR3aa: CASSLALGGGTDTQYF
j_gene: TRBJ2-3
v_gene: TRBV7-6
d_gene: .
abundance: .

CDR3nt: TGTGCCAGCAGTGGGGTGTTGGGATCGAGTGGAAACACCATATATTTT
CDR3aa: CASSGVLGSSGNTIYF
j_gene: TRBJ1-3
v_gene: TRBV2
d_gene: .
abundance: .

CDR3nt: TGTGCCAGCAGTTTAACAGCGGGGGGCTACACCTTC
CDR3aa: CASSLTAGGYTF
j_gene: TRBJ1-2
v_gene: TRBV28
d_gene: .
abundance: few

CDR3nt: TGTGCCAGTAGTATGAGCCAACGACCTAACTATGGCTACACCTTC
CDR3aa: CASSMSQRPNYGYTF
j_gene: TRBJ1-2
v_gene: TRBV19
d_gene: .
abundance: .

CDR3nt: TGTGCCAGCAGCTTTGGGGGGAACTACGAGCAGTACTTC
CDR3aa: CASSFGGNYEQYF
j_gene: TRBJ2-7
v_gene: TRBV5-4
d_gene: .
abundance: .

CDR3nt: TGTGCCAGCAGCTTGACAGGGTACACTGAAGCTTTCTTT
CDR3aa: CASSLTGYTEAFF
j_gene: TRBJ1-1
v_gene: TRBV7-8
d_gene: TRBD1
abundance: .

CDR3nt: TGTGCCAGCAGCCTGGGACTCAGTGAGCAGTTCTTC
CDR3aa: CASSLGLSEQFF
j_gene: TRBJ2-1
v_gene: TRBV7-3
d_gene: .
abundance: once

CDR3nt: TGTGCCAGCAGTAGACAGGAGGATCAGCCCCAGCATTTT
CDR3aa: CASSRQEDQPQHF
j_gene: TRBJ1-5
v_gene: TRBV6-5
d_gene: .
abundance: .

CDR3nt: TGTGCCACCCGGATCTCCGCAACTAATGAAAAACTGTTTTTT
CDR3aa: CATRISATNEKLFF
j_gene: TRBJ1-4
v_gene: TRBV5-5
d_gene: .
abundance: .

CDR3nt: TGTGCCAGCAGTGAATACGGCGGGACAGGTCCCCCCTACGAGCAGTACTTC
CDR3aa: CASSEYGGTGPPYEQYF
j_gene: TRBJ2-7
v_gene: TRBV2
d_gene: TRBD1
abundance: .

CDR3nt: TGCGCCAGCAGCTTCGGCGAAGGGAGCAACACTGAAGCTTTCTTT
CDR3aa: CASSFGEGSNTEAFF
j_gene: TRBJ1-1
v_gene: TRBV5-1
d_gene: .
abundance: .